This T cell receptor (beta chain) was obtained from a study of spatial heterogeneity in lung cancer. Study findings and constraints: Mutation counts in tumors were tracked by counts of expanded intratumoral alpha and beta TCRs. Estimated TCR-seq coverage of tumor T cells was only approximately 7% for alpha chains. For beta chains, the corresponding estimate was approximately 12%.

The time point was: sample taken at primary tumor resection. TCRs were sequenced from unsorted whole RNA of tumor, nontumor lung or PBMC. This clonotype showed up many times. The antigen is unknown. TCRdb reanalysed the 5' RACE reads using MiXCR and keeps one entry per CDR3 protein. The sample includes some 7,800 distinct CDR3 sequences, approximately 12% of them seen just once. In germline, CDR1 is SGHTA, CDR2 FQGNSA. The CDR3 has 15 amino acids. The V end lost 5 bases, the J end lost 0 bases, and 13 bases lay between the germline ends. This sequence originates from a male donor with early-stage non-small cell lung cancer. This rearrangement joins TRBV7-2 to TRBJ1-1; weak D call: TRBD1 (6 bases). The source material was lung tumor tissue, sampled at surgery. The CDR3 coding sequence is TGTGCCAGCAGCCGGCAGGGGACTATGAACACTGAAGCTTTCTTT. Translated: CASSRQGTMNTEAFF.